Listed here are 20 T cell receptor beta chains from one sample, sequenced in a study of cytomegalovirus exposure and HLA in healthy donors. The PCR had 60 Vbeta and 13 Jbeta primers. The protocol was immunoSEQ multiplex PCR, while the TCRdb copy is restricted to in-frame clones and leaves out a portion. Of 100,000 or so clones in the sample, roughly 77% were seen once. Sequenced input: PBMCs. The origin of the receptors is a woman between 50 and 59 years old in good health and CMV-seropositive.

V usage is TRBV29-1 and J usage is TRBJ2-1; weak D call: TRBD2 (6 bases). Per the germline V gene, CDR1 is SQVTM and CDR2 is ANQGSEA. Trimming left V 4 bases short and J 6 bases short, with 16 bases between. The CDR3 contains 14 residues. The CDR3 DNA follows: TGCAGCGTTGTCCCAGTCGGGACTTCCAATGAGCAGTTCTTC. Translation gives CSVVPVGTSNEQFF.

The rearrangement uses TRBV2 and TRBJ2-1, with D possibly TRBD2 on 6 matching bases. The ends were cut back, 4 bases at V and 8 bases at J, with 12 bases in the middle. The CDR3 has 13 residues. Germline lookup yields CDR1 SNHLY and CDR2 FYNNEI. CDR3 bases: TGTGCCAGCAGTGTGGGACTTCGCGATGAGCAGTTCTTC. Translated, it gives CASSVGLRDEQFF.

The rearrangement joins TRBV13 to TRBJ2-1; weak D call: TRBD2 (6 bases). Germline V gene lookup returns CDR1 PRHDT and CDR2 FYEKMQ (reference sequence). CDR3 length equals 13 residues. The germline V and J ends were trimmed by 5 bases and 10 bases, with 15 bases remaining between them. The CDR3 is CASSNSPRGEQFF. The CDR3 bases are TGTGCCAGCAGCAACAGCCCTCGGGGGGAGCAGTTCTTC.

This chain connects TRBV29-1 to TRBJ2-3, with 13 bases matching TRBD2. With 7 bases clipped from V and 7 bases from J, the junction kept 8 bases outside the gene matches. Germline values: CDR1 SQVTM, CDR2 ANQGSEA. This CDR3 comprises 14 residues. The CDR3: CSARTSGGYYTQYF. The CDR3 DNA reads as TGCAGCGCTCGGACTAGCGGGGGATATTATACGCAGTATTTT.

In its sample, this clone was seen a few times. V gene TRBV30 combines with J gene TRBJ1-2, with a possible D match to TRBD1 (6 bases). The CDR3 extends over 14 amino acids. V lost 5 bases and J 2 bases, leaving 15 bases between the germline ends. Germline CDR1 is GTSNPN and CDR2 is SVGIG (reference sequence). CDR3 DNA sequence: TGTGCCTGGTTCCTGCAGGGGCTCAACTATGGCTACACCTTC. Translating it yields CAWFLQGLNYGYTF.

The chain employs TRBV27 and TRBJ2-5; TRBD2 aligns across 7 bases. Losses at the gene ends were 8 bases for V and 5 bases for J; bases not matched to a gene: 11. The CDR3 is 14 amino acids. CDR1 is MNHEY and CDR2 is SMNVEV in the germline V gene (reference sequence). The CDR3 is CASGGGGRGETQYF. The CDR3 nucleotides read TGTGCCAGCGGGGGGGGAGGTCGTGGGGAGACCCAGTACTTC.

This clone showed up just a few times. The chain couples TRBV5-4 to TRBJ2-1, with 9 bases identical to TRBD1. The J segment lost 4 bases and the V segment lost 4 bases, leaving 15 bases of the junction unmatched. The CDR3 is 18 amino acids. Germline V lookup: CDR1 SGHNT, CDR2 YYREEE (reference sequence). CDR3 nucleotide sequence: TGTGCCAGCAGCCAGATTGAGTGGACAGGGGAGGTGTACAATGAGCAGTTCTTC. It is translated as CASSQIEWTGEVYNEQFF.

The rearrangement links TRBV9 to TRBJ1-2, with TRBD1 identical over 8 bases. This CDR3 has 15 amino acids. Germline-derived CDR1 and CDR2 are SGDLS and YYNGEE. Unmatched junction bases numbered 8, after V lost 0 bases and J lost 7 bases. The chain's CDR3 is CASSVDLATGGGYTF. As DNA, the CDR3 is TGTGCCAGCAGCGTAGACCTAGCCACAGGGGGTGGCTACACCTTC.

The chain joins TRBV7-9 to TRBJ2-1; 10 nucleotides line up with TRBD2. The CDR3 has 16 amino acids. The germline CDR1 and CDR2 sequences are SEHNR and FQNEAQ (reference sequence). Germline trimming cut 1 base from V and 5 bases from J; bases unmatched to any gene: 5. The CDR3 nucleotides read TGTGCCAGCAGCTTAGGTCCCCTAGCGGGAGACAATGAGCAGTTCTTC. Amino acid sequence: CASSLGPLAGDNEQFF.

The chain uses TRBV5-1 and TRBJ1-1, with D maybe TRBD1 (5 bases). The CDR3 is made up of 15 amino acids. Germline CDR1 reads SGHRS; CDR2 reads YFSETQ. Trimming cost V 4 bases and J 0 bases, with 13 bases left between them. The CDR3 region has the DNA TGCGCCAGCAGCCCGGGGGACCTGCTGAACACTGAAGCTTTCTTT. This gives the protein CASSPGDLLNTEAFF.

This clone was detected once. The chain carries TRBV11-2 and TRBJ2-7; D might be TRBD1 (5 bases). Trimming removed 1 base from V and 1 base from J, with 8 bases in between. The CDR3 runs 14 residues. The germline V gene has CDR1 SGHAT and CDR2 FQNNGV. The DNA of the CDR3 is TGTGCCAGCAGCTTAGCCGACAGATCCTACGAGCAGTACTTC. Its protein is CASSLADRSYEQYF.

V usage is TRBV5-1 and J usage is TRBJ2-7; a possible D gene is TRBD1 (6 bases). V was shortened by 1 base and J by 3 bases, with 20 bases between the two germline ends. This CDR3 comprises 17 residues. Germline V gene lookup returns CDR1 SGHRS and CDR2 YFSETQ. The chain's CDR3 is CASSLQERQVSFYEQYF. The CDR3 nucleotides read TGCGCCAGCAGCTTGCAGGAGAGACAGGTATCTTTCTACGAGCAGTACTTC. Using reference TRBV5-1 and TRBJ2-7 for the parts outside the CDR3, the full variable domain is KAGVTQTPRYLIKTRGQQVTLSCSPISGHRSVSWYQQTPGQGLQFLFEYFSETQRNKGNFPGRFSGRQFSNSRSEMNVSTLELGDSALYLCASSLQERQVSFYEQYFGPGTRLTVT.

With regard to this clone: The sample has other DNA sequences that encode this CDR3 too. V is TRBV7-9 and J is TRBJ1-1, with D possibly being TRBD1 (6 bases). Germline values: CDR1 SEHNR, CDR2 FQNEAQ (reference sequence). CDR3 length equals 13 residues. V gave up 5 bases and J gave up 2 bases, with 9 bases separating them. This CDR3 reads CASSAQGNTEAFF. The CDR3 DNA is TGTGCCAGCAGCGCACAGGGTAACACTGAAGCTTTCTTT.

The rearrangement joins TRBV15 to TRBJ2-6, with 10 bases that match TRBD1. With 5 bases clipped from V and 0 bases from J, the junction kept 4 bases outside the gene matches. Germline CDR1 LNHNV, CDR2 YYDKDF (reference sequence). The CDR3 is 17 residues long. CDR3 nucleotide sequence: TGTGCCACCAGCTCCGGGACAGGGGACTCTGGGGCCAACGTCCTGACTTTC. Translated, it gives CATSSGTGDSGANVLTF.

The chain uses TRBV14 and TRBJ2-1; the match to TRBD1 covers 7 bases. CDR3 length equals 13 residues. In germline, CDR1 is SGHDN, CDR2 FVKESK. After removal of 4 bases from V and 14 bases from J, the junction contained 11 bases not matched to a gene. The DNA of the CDR3 is TGTGCCAGCAGCCCCCCCGTCACAGGGGAGAAGTTCTTC. Its translation is CASSPPVTGEKFF.

The chain employs TRBV7-6 and TRBJ1-1; 7 bases agree with TRBD1. Germline assignment: CDR1 SGHVS and CDR2 FNYEAQ. The CDR3 consists of 15 residues. Trimming took 4 bases from V and 0 from J; bases not matched to a gene: 5. Here the CDR3 reads CASSWDSQMNTEAFF. The CDR3 nucleotides read TGTGCCAGCAGCTGGGACAGCCAAATGAACACTGAAGCTTTCTTT.

This clone has a handful of counts. This chain connects TRBV6-4 to TRBJ1-2; D is ambiguous. The CDR3 runs 12 residues. The V and J ends lost 6 bases and 7 bases respectively, with 12 bases between them. Germline V gene lookup returns CDR1 MRHNA and CDR2 SNTAGT. CDR3 residues: CASSLGVGGYTF. As DNA, the CDR3 is TGTGCCAGCAGCTTGGGAGTGGGTGGCTACACCTTC.

The chain couples TRBV5-1 to TRBJ1-1; weak D call: TRBD1 (5 bases). The germline V gene has CDR1 SGHRS and CDR2 YFSETQ. This CDR3 spans 16 amino acids. Trimming left V 4 bases short and J 6 bases short, with 22 bases between. The CDR3, as DNA: TGCGCCAGCAGCGGCGGGACGCCCTCGACGGCCTCTGAAGCTTTCTTT. Translating it yields CASSGGTPSTASEAFF.

On this clone itself: This specimen includes other DNA sequences encoding the same CDR3. The chain carries TRBV30 and TRBJ1-1; tentatively, D is TRBD1 (5 bases). Per the germline V gene, CDR1 is GTSNPN and CDR2 is SVGIG (reference sequence). Trimming cost V 3 bases and J 10 bases, with 15 bases left between them. The CDR3 is 12 residues long. The CDR3 protein is CAWRTTWGPAFF. In nucleotides, the CDR3 is TGTGCCTGGAGAACGACCTGGGGCCCAGCTTTCTTT.

This chain connects TRBV6-1 to TRBJ2-7; D might be TRBD1 (6 bases). V gave up 3 bases and J gave up 6 bases, with 9 bases separating them. The CDR3 length is 12 residues. Germline V CDR1 and CDR2: MNHNS, SASEGT. The CDR3 DNA follows: TGTGCCAGCAGTGACAGGGGATTCGAGCAGTACTTC. It translates to CASSDRGFEQYF.